A selection of T cell receptor beta chains follows, all from one sample in a study of T-cell reconstitution after alpha-beta-depleted transplantation in children. TCRdb used MiXCR to reprocess the PCR reads, holding one entry per CDR3 protein. Among roughly 170,000 distinct CDR3 sequences listed, 6% to 7% were seen once. This sample comprised PBMCs from the stem cell graft donor, obtained from the stem cell graft. The receptor set was obtained from a human donor who donated a stem cell graft to a child with Wiskott-Aldrich syndrome. CDR3s include the opening cysteine and the closing phenylalanine or tryptophan. Fields, in order: clone size, D gene, V gene, J gene, CDR3 DNA, CDR3 protein. A D gene is named only where the DNA matches it firmly. A row's size may be missing; if present it is once, few, many or a size class.

many	.	TRBV20-1	TRBJ1-2	TGCAGTGCTAACCCCGTCCCCTTCTATGGCTACACCTTC	CSANPVPFYGYTF
many	.	TRBV12-3/TRBV12-4	TRBJ2-7	TGTGCCAGCAGTCCGCAATCGGGGAGCGAGCAGTACTTC	CASSPQSGSEQYF
many	.	TRBV6-5	TRBJ1-5	TGTGCCAGCGGTCCCAGGGGAGGGCAGCCCCAGCATTTT	CASGPRGGQPQHF
many	.	TRBV7-8	TRBJ2-3	TGTGCCAGCAGGGGCTACGTGGATACGCAGTATTTT	CASRGYVDTQYF
many	.	TRBV5-1	TRBJ1-1	TGCGCCAGCAGCTTGGCCGTGGGGCAGAGGACTGAAGCTTTCTTT	CASSLAVGQRTEAFF
few	.	TRBV18	TRBJ2-4	TGTGCCAGCTCAAAAGGGACCGAGGGGAACATTCAGTACTTC	CASSKGTEGNIQYF
many	TRBD2	TRBV20-1	TRBJ2-5	TGCAGTGTTTCGAAAAGACTAGCGGGATTAAACCAAGAGACCCAGTACTTC	CSVSKRLAGLNQETQYF
many	TRBD1	TRBV29-1	TRBJ2-1	TGCAGCGCCGGGACAGGTCGATACAATGAGCAGTTCTTC	CSAGTGRYNEQFF
many	TRBD2	TRBV24-1	TRBJ2-1	TGTGCCACCGGACAGCGAACTAGCGGGAGAGCTCCGGGGTACAATGAGCAGTTCTTC	CATGQRTSGRAPGYNEQFF
.	.	TRBV5-1	TRBJ1-3	TGCGCCAGCAGCTTGGGAGTCGCAGGGACTGGAAACACCATATATTTT	CASSLGVAGTGNTIYF
many	TRBD2	TRBV4-3	TRBJ2-5	TGCGCCAGCAGCCAGGATAGCGGGAGAATGGGGGAGACCCAGTACTTC	CASSQDSGRMGETQYF
many	.	TRBV12-3/TRBV12-4	TRBJ2-5	TGTGCCAGCAGTTGGAAAGAGACCCAGTACTTC	CASSWKETQYF
many	TRBD2	TRBV20-1	TRBJ2-1	TGCAGTGCTAGAGGTCTAGCGGGACCGCAGTTCTTC	CSARGLAGPQFF
many	TRBD2	TRBV29-1	TRBJ2-1	TGCAGCGTTGAATGGCTAGCGGTGTACAATGAGCAGTTCTTC	CSVEWLAVYNEQFF
many	TRBD1	TRBV7-9	TRBJ2-5	TGTGCCAGCAGCTTTTGGGACAGCCAAGAGACCCAGTACTTC	CASSFWDSQETQYF
many	.	TRBV5-1	TRBJ2-2	TGCGCCAGCAGTCCCTTCCCCAGCGGGCCAGGCGCCGGGGAGCTGTTTTTT	CASSPFPSGPGAGELFF
many	TRBD2	TRBV5-1	TRBJ2-3	TGCGCCAGCAGCGGGGAGGGCCGGGCAGATACGCAGTATTTT	CASSGEGRADTQYF
.	TRBD2	TRBV11-2	TRBJ2-2	TGTGCCAGCAGCCGGGGACTAGCGGGAGGAAGGGTTACCGGGGAGCTGTTTTTT	CASSRGLAGGRVTGELFF
many	.	TRBV7-9	TRBJ1-2	TGTGCCAGCAGTTTATCTGGCTACACCTTC	CASSLSGYTF
.	.	TRBV7-9	TRBJ2-1	TGTGCCAGCAGCTTAGAAGAGGGCCTGACTCGTGAAACTGAGCAGTTCTTC	CASSLEEGLTRETEQFF
.	.	TRBV12-3/TRBV12-4	TRBJ2-5	TGTGCCAGCAGTTCCTCAACACGGGAGACCCAGTACTTC	CASSSSTRETQYF
few	.	TRBV6-2/TRBV6-3	TRBJ1-5	TGTGCCAGCAGTTACGGGTACGGGGGGGATCAGCCCCAGCATTTT	CASSYGYGGDQPQHF
many	TRBD1	TRBV5-1	TRBJ2-7	TGCGCCAGCAGCTTGCCCACTTGGGACAGCGCCTACGAGCAGTACTTC	CASSLPTWDSAYEQYF
many	.	TRBV28	TRBJ1-2	TGTGCCTACACCGACGGGGGTCGTGGCTACACCTTC	CAYTDGGRGYTF
many	.	TRBV12-3/TRBV12-4	TRBJ2-3	TGTGCCAGCACCAGAGCTAGCGTTACGCAGTATTTT	CASTRASVTQYF
few	.	TRBV6-1	TRBJ2-5	TGTGCCAGCAGTGAAAGGGCGTGGACTACCCACTTC	CASSERAWTTHF
many	.	TRBV6-2/TRBV6-3	TRBJ1-2	TGTGCCAGCAGTTTTTACAGGGTCGGACGGAGAAGTTCAGGCTACACCTTC	CASSFYRVGRRSSGYTF
.	TRBD2	TRBV9	TRBJ2-1	TGTGCCAGCAGCGTCGAGGGACTAGCGGGGAACAATGAGCAGTTCTTC	CASSVEGLAGNNEQFF
many	TRBD1	TRBV4-3	TRBJ2-7	TGCGCCAGCAGCCAAGATGTGGGGACAGGGGGCTACGAGCAGTACTTC	CASSQDVGTGGYEQYF
many	.	TRBV20-1	TRBJ2-3	TGCAGTGCTCGAACCTCGCTACAGAATACGCAGTATTTT	CSARTSLQNTQYF
many	.	TRBV12-3/TRBV12-4	TRBJ1-2	TGTGCCAGCAGTTTCGGTGGCTATGGCTACACCTTC	CASSFGGYGYTF
few	.	TRBV29-1	TRBJ1-1	TGCAGCGTTGAGCACCTGAACACTGAAGCTTTCTTT	CSVEHLNTEAFF
few	TRBD1	TRBV6-1	TRBJ1-1	TGTGCCAGCAGAACCCGAGGGGGCTGGGCGAACACTGAAGCTTTCTTT	CASRTRGGWANTEAFF
many	.	TRBV7-2	TRBJ2-3	TGTGCCAGCAGCCAGGGACACCCTGGCGCCGGAGATACGCAGTATTTT	CASSQGHPGAGDTQYF
many	TRBD2	TRBV6-5	TRBJ2-1	TGTGCCAGCAGTTACGCCGGACTAGCGGGAGACAATGAGCAGTTCTTC	CASSYAGLAGDNEQFF
many	TRBD1	TRBV29-1	TRBJ2-4	TGCAGCGCCACCGGGACAGGGGCCAAAAACATTCAGTACTTC	CSATGTGAKNIQYF
.	.	TRBV5-6	TRBJ2-1	TGTGCCAGCAGCTTGGTCCAGGGTATGCAGTTCTTC	CASSLVQGMQFF
many	TRBD2	TRBV6-5	TRBJ2-1	TGTGCCAGCAGTTACAGGCTAGCGGTCTGGGGTGAGCAGTTCTTC	CASSYRLAVWGEQFF
many	.	TRBV28	TRBJ1-6	TGTGCCAGCAGTTCAGGCGAATCACCCCTCCACTTT	CASSSGESPLHF
many	.	TRBV29-1	TRBJ2-5	TGCAGCGTGGAGACAGGCCCCAGGGCCCAGTACTTC	CSVETGPRAQYF